This T cell receptor (beta chain) came from a study of shared clonotypes between healthy human individuals. Measured with immunoSEQ multiplex PCR; TCRdb has only the in-frame clones, and not every one. The sample yields under 600,000 clones, 60% to 80% seen once. The CDR3 sequence is 16 residues long. V was cut by 4 bases and J by 7 bases, with 23 bases left in between. Germline V lookup: CDR1 SNHLY, CDR2 FYNNEI. The rearrangement uses TRBV2 and TRBJ2-7; possible D gene TRBD2, 6 bases. The sample comprised PBMCs. The clonotype was recovered from a middle-aged woman in good health. Some clones in this sample may be carry-over from other donors' samples. In DNA form, the CDR3 reads TGTGCCAGCAGTGCCCCGGGGACCGACGGCGCGGGGGAGCAGTACTTC. Amino acids: CASSAPGTDGAGEQYF. Drawing the rest from reference TRBV2 and TRBJ2-7, the complete variable domain is EPEVTQTPSHQVTQMGQEVILRCVPISNHLYFYWYRQILGQKVEFLVSFYNNEISEKSEIFDDQFSVERPDGSNFTLKIRSTKLEDSAMYFCASSAPGTDGAGEQYFGPGTRLTVT.